These 30 T cell receptor beta chains originate from one sample sequenced in a study of blood T cells in healthy people across ages. Combining a sample-barcoded 5' primer with a J-beta primer mix, a second PCR ran for roughly 7 to 11 cycles. Using its own MiXCR run on the 5' RACE reads, TCRdb lists one record per CDR3 protein. The table has around 970,000 distinct CDR3 sequences, about 53% seen once. Material for sequencing was blood. Source of these receptors: a woman aged 55-69 years in good health.

On this clonotype itself: An end of the junction does not agree with germline; a read error may underlie this. V is TRBV20-1 and J is TRBJ2-7, with TRBD1 matching 7 bases. The CDR3 length is 16 residues. Germline assignment: CDR1 DFQATT and CDR2 SNEGSKA (reference sequence). DNA for the CDR3: TGTAGTGCTAGAGGCCCCGGGACAGAGAGCTCCTACGAGCAGTACTTC. It codes for CSARGPGTESSYEQYF.

This clonotype was picked up a small number of times. The V gene is TRBV28, the J gene TRBJ2-3; TRBD1 matches 7 bases. The germline gives CDR1 MDHEN, CDR2 SYDVKM. The V segment lost 5 bases and the J segment 2 bases; nucleotides outside the gene matches: 7. The CDR3 length is 15 residues. The CDR3 DNA is TGTGCCAGCAGTCCCGACAGGGCCCTCACAGATACGCAGTATTTT. It is translated as CASSPDRALTDTQYF. Supplemented by reference TRBV28 and TRBJ2-3, the full variable domain reads DVKVTQSSRYLVKRTGEKVFLECVQDMDHENMFWYRQDPGLGLRLIYFSYDVKMKEKGDIPEGYSVSREKKERFSLILESASTNQTSMYLCASSPDRALTDTQYFGPGTRLTVL.

The chain links TRBV30 to TRBJ2-4; tentatively, D is TRBD1 (6 bases). The J call may be incorrect, as the DNA end agrees better with TRBJ2-5. The CDR3 is 11 amino acids. CDR1 is GTSNPN and CDR2 is SVGIG in the germline V gene (reference sequence). The CDR3 loop reads CAWGTTETQYF. The CDR3 coding sequence is TGTGCCTGGGGGACAACGGAGACCCAGTACTTC.

This chain connects TRBV15 to TRBJ2-1; no definite D call. The CDR3 has 15 residues. CDR1 is LNHNV and CDR2 is YYDKDF in the germline V gene (reference sequence). Trimming pared 0 bases from V and 4 bases from J, leaving 10 bases between. The chain's CDR3 is CATSRDGQVYNEQFF. CDR3 coding DNA: TGTGCCACCAGCAGAGATGGTCAGGTATACAATGAGCAGTTCTTC.

This clonotype appeared a few times. The chain combines TRBV20-1 with TRBJ1-2; D unclear. The germline V and J ends were trimmed by 1 base and 8 bases, with 11 bases remaining between them. The V gene's germline CDR1 is DFQATT and CDR2 SNEGSKA (reference sequence). This CDR3 is 12 amino acids long. CDR3 nucleotide sequence: TGCAGTGCTAGAGTGATTGAGGCCGGCTACACCTTC. Translation gives CSARVIEAGYTF.

The chain couples TRBV28 to TRBJ1-1; D gene uncertain. V was trimmed by 6 bases and J by 1 base, leaving 9 bases between them. This CDR3 has 13 amino acids. Germline V CDR1 and CDR2: MDHEN, SYDVKM. CDR3 protein: CASRRTSNTEAFF. The CDR3, as DNA: TGTGCCAGCAGGCGAACATCGAACACTGAAGCTTTCTTT.

This clonotype was counted only a few times. The V call is TRBV10-3, the J call TRBJ1-2; D is unresolved. V shed 2 bases and J shed 0 bases, with 19 bases lying between them. This CDR3 spans 18 amino acids. The germline gives CDR1 ENHRY, CDR2 SYGVKD. CDR3: CAISEPNVLQASNYGYTF. CDR3 DNA: TGTGCCATCAGTGAGCCAAACGTGCTGCAGGCATCTAACTATGGCTACACCTTC.

The chain combines TRBV28 with TRBJ2-5, with D maybe TRBD2 (7 bases). V was trimmed by 7 bases and J by 4 bases, leaving 22 bases between them. From germline, CDR1 is MDHEN and CDR2 SYDVKM. This CDR3 contains 16 residues. The CDR3 protein is CASTSPRQGRGETQYF. The CDR3 bases are TGTGCCAGCACCTCTCCCCGGCAGGGGAGGGGAGAGACCCAGTACTTC.

This chain links TRBV5-1 with TRBJ2-1; 9 bases are shared with TRBD1. With the DNA end fitting TRBJ2-7 better, the J assignment may be wrong. The CDR3 loop spans 15 amino acids. CDR1 and CDR2 (germline): SGHRS, YFSETQ. The CDR3 reads CASSGDRAAYNEQYF. CDR3 coding DNA: TGCGCCAGCAGCGGGGACAGGGCCGCCTACAATGAGCAGTACTTC.

This chain links TRBV5-4 with TRBJ2-1, with unresolved D. V was trimmed by 3 bases and J by 0 bases, leaving 10 bases between them. The CDR3 covers 15 residues. Per the germline V gene, CDR1 is SGHNT and CDR2 is YYREEE (reference sequence). The CDR3 reads CASSSRVSSYNEQFF. The CDR3 region has the DNA TGTGCCAGCAGCTCAAGGGTAAGCTCCTACAATGAGCAGTTCTTC.

This clonotype was observed a handful of times. This sequence joins TRBV27 and TRBJ2-7, with D tentatively TRBD2 (6 bases). V was trimmed by 5 bases and J by 0 bases, leaving 14 bases between them. The CDR3 spans 15 residues. The germline V gene encodes CDR1 MNHEY and CDR2 SMNVEV (reference sequence). As DNA, the CDR3 is TGTGCCAGCAGTCGCCAGGTAGCGGTCTCCTACGAGCAGTACTTC. Amino acid sequence: CASSRQVAVSYEQYF.

V gene TRBV15 combines with J gene TRBJ1-2; D not resolved. V lost 1 base to trimming and J lost 4 bases, with 13 bases between them. Germline lookup yields CDR1 LNHNV and CDR2 YYDKDF (reference sequence). The CDR3 has 15 amino acids. CDR3 DNA: TGTGCCACCAGCAGAGTATTAGCAGTCGGCTATGGCTACACCTTC. This gives the protein CATSRVLAVGYGYTF.

The chain has TRBV20-1 and TRBJ2-5; 11 positions match TRBD1. The J call may be mistaken, given a closer DNA end match to TRBJ2-7. The CDR3 has 14 amino acids. Germline V gene data show CDR1 as DFQATT and CDR2 as SNEGSKA (reference sequence). The CDR3: CSARSGQGAYEQYF. CDR3 sequence (DNA): TGCAGTGCTAGATCTGGACAGGGGGCGTACGAGCAGTACTTC.

The genes are TRBV4-1 and TRBJ2-3; 14 bases map to TRBD2. Germline values: CDR1 MGHRA, CDR2 YSYEKL. V shed 2 bases, J shed 6 bases, and the junction held 7 bases outside the gene matches. The length of the CDR3 is 17 residues. CDR3 sequence (DNA): TGCGCCAGCAGCCAACCTAGGACTAGCGGGAGGCTGGATACGCAGTATTTT. It is translated as CASSQPRTSGRLDTQYF.

Note on this clonotype: With a much larger clone just one base away, this may be a read error. This chain joins TRBV6-6 and TRBJ2-7; D might be TRBD2 (6 bases). V was pared by 5 bases and J by 2 bases, with 7 bases between. The CDR3 loop spans 12 amino acids. Germline assignment: CDR1 MNHNY and CDR2 SVGAGI (reference sequence). CDR3 in DNA: TGTGCCAGCAGTACTAGCCCCTACGAGCAGTACTTC. Its translation: CASSTSPYEQYF.

The rearrangement uses TRBV6-2 or TRBV6-3 and TRBJ1-5, with 8 bases matching TRBD1. Germline loops: CDR1 MNHEY, CDR2 SVGEGT. The CDR3 sequence is 15 residues long. V lost 6 bases, J lost 3 bases, and 7 bases stayed unmatched. The CDR3 protein is CASRRGQDYNQPQHF. The DNA of the CDR3 is TGTGCCAGCAGAAGGGGACAGGACTACAATCAGCCCCAGCATTTT.

V gene TRBV28 combines with J gene TRBJ2-1, with D tentatively TRBD1 (6 bases). In germline, CDR1 is MDHEN, CDR2 SYDVKM. V lost 7 bases and J lost 7, with 17 bases in between. The CDR3 has 14 residues. The CDR3 sequence is CASIPGANPNEQFF. CDR3 nucleotide sequence: TGTGCCAGCATCCCAGGGGCAAATCCTAATGAGCAGTTCTTC.

This clonotype is a singleton in its sample. The rearrangement uses TRBV20-1 and TRBJ1-3; D is undetermined. The CDR3 has 11 amino acids. V lost 6 bases to trimming and J lost 7 bases, with 10 bases between them. Germline values: CDR1 DFQATT, CDR2 SNEGSKA (reference sequence). In nucleotides, the CDR3 is TGCAGTGCGGAAATCGAGAACACCATATATTTT. It encodes CSAEIENTIYF.

This clonotype has a handful of counts. The rearrangement uses TRBV9 and TRBJ2-1, with TRBD1 matching over 7 bases. V shed 1 base and J 2 bases; nucleotides not matched to a gene: 3. The germline CDR1 and CDR2 sequences are SGDLS and YYNGEE. The CDR3 sequence is 15 residues long. CDR3: CASSVQDRPYNEQFF. The CDR3 DNA follows: TGTGCCAGCAGCGTACAGGACAGGCCCTACAATGAGCAGTTCTTC.

A few counts support this clonotype. This chain uses TRBV4-3 with TRBJ2-5; 7 nucleotides match TRBD2. V lost 3 bases, J lost 8 bases, and 12 bases stayed unmatched. CDR1 and CDR2 (germline): LGHNA, YSLEER. CDR3 length: 15 amino acids. The CDR3 DNA reads as TGCGCCAGCAGCCAGGGAACGGGACTAAGAAGTACCCAGTACTTC. It yields the protein CASSQGTGLRSTQYF.

V usage is TRBV18 and J usage is TRBJ1-4; D remains unclear. Germline values: CDR1 KGHSH, CDR2 LQKENI. V lost 5 bases to trimming and J lost 8 bases, with 9 bases between them. The CDR3 contains 12 residues. CDR3 sequence: CASSSEAEKLFF. The CDR3 DNA is TGTGCCAGCTCATCGGAGGCCGAAAAACTGTTTTTT.

The chain has TRBV7-8 and TRBJ2-1, with TRBD2 matching over 8 bases. The CDR3 has 17 amino acids. Per the germline V gene, CDR1 is SGHVS and CDR2 is FQNEAQ. The V segment lost 1 base and the J segment 6 bases; nucleotides outside the gene matches: 11. The CDR3 reads CASSLVSAGGSANEQFF. For the CDR3, the DNA is TGTGCCAGCAGCTTAGTATCGGCGGGAGGATCAGCCAATGAGCAGTTCTTC.

This clonotype was seen a single time. The junction differs from germline at one of its ends, possibly a read error. The chain couples TRBV6-2 or TRBV6-3 to TRBJ2-7, with D hard to call. Matching the DNA end better, TRBJ2-1 makes the J call doubtful. This CDR3 has 14 amino acids. Germline V gene data show CDR1 as MNHEY and CDR2 as SVGEGT. Here the CDR3 reads CASSYFSSYNEQFF. The CDR3 DNA sequence: TGTGCCAGCAGCTACTTTAGCAGCTACAATGAGCAGTTCTTC.

The V gene is TRBV7-2, the J gene TRBJ2-1; D possibly uses TRBD1 or TRBD2 (6 bases each). Between the trimmed V and J ends, which lost 5 bases and 6 bases, there was a span of 20 bases. CDR1 SGHTA and CDR2 FQGNSA come from the germline V gene. CDR3 size: 16 residues. The CDR3 sequence: CASSRIRGRFPNEQFF. The CDR3 nucleotides are TGTGCCAGCAGCCGTATCCGGGGGCGATTCCCCAATGAGCAGTTCTTC. The variable domain in full, completed from reference TRBV7-2 and TRBJ2-1, reads GAGVSQSPSNKVTEKGKDVELRCDPISGHTALYWYRQSLGQGLEFLIYFQGNSAPDKSGLPSDRFSAERTGGSVSTLTIQRTQQEDSAVYLCASSRIRGRFPNEQFFGPGTRLTVL.

V is TRBV7-8 and J is TRBJ1-2, with 10 bases lining up with TRBD1. V shed 4 bases, J shed 3 bases, and the junction held 5 bases outside the gene matches. The germline V gene encodes CDR1 SGHVS and CDR2 FQNEAQ. The CDR3 has 15 residues. Written as DNA, the CDR3 is TGTGCCAGCAGCTCTCCCGGGACAGGGGACTATGGCTACACCTTC. This translates into CASSSPGTGDYGYTF.

The chain is built from TRBV28 and TRBJ2-4; 9 bases are shared with TRBD2. The CDR3 has 14 amino acids. CDR1 is MDHEN, CDR2 SYDVKM, per germline. The J segment lost 13 bases and the V segment lost 2 bases, leaving 9 bases of the junction unmatched. The DNA of the CDR3 is TGTGCCAGCAGTTTAAGGCTAGCGGGGCGAGAGCAGTACTTC. Translation: CASSLRLAGREQYF. Filled out from reference TRBV28 and TRBJ2-4, the complete variable domain reads DVKVTQSSRYLVKRTGEKVFLECVQDMDHENMFWYRQDPGLGLRLIYFSYDVKMKEKGDIPEGYSVSREKKERFSLILESASTNQTSMYLCASSLRLAGREQYFGAGTRLSVL.

The rearrangement joins TRBV6-2 or TRBV6-3 to TRBJ1-5; unclear D gene. Germline-derived CDR1 and CDR2 are MNHEY and SVGEGT. The ends were cut back, 0 bases at V and 7 bases at J, with 4 bases in the middle. The CDR3 spans 12 residues. CDR3 sequence: CASSYSVQPQHF. CDR3 DNA sequence: TGTGCCAGCAGTTACTCCGTACAGCCCCAGCATTTT.

The sample holds a few counts of this clonotype. V gene TRBV11-3 combines with J gene TRBJ2-3, with D perhaps TRBD1 (6 bases). V lost 1 base and J lost 3, with 29 bases in between. The CDR3 has 21 amino acids. The germline CDR1 and CDR2 sequences are SGHNT and YENEEA. CDR3 in amino acids: CASSLAPGHPRPEKPTDTQYF. The CDR3 DNA reads as TGTGCCAGCAGCTTAGCACCGGGACATCCCCGTCCCGAAAAGCCAACAGATACGCAGTATTTT. The full variable domain, its missing parts supplied by reference TRBV11-3 and TRBJ2-3, is EAGVVQSPRYKIIEKKQPVAFWCNPISGHNTLYWYLQNLGQGPELLIRYENEEAVDDSQLPKDRFSAERLKGVDSTLKIQPAELGDSAVYLCASSLAPGHPRPEKPTDTQYFGPGTRLTVL.

This clonotype has a handful of counts. CDR3 sequence reads: CATARGVEQYF. In DNA, the CDR3 is TGTGCCACCGCCAGGGGGGTCGAGCAGTACTTC. The genes are TRBV24-1 and TRBJ2-7, with D perhaps matching TRBD1 (7 bases). V was cut by 9 bases and J by 6 bases, with 11 bases left in between. Germline loops: CDR1 KGHDR, CDR2 SFDVKD. The CDR3 spans 11 residues.

This sequence joins TRBV5-1 and TRBJ2-1; 8 nucleotides line up with TRBD2. Germline values: CDR1 SGHRS, CDR2 YFSETQ. V shed 0 bases and J 8 bases; nucleotides not matched to a gene: 10. The CDR3 loop spans 16 amino acids. The DNA for the CDR3 is TGCGCCAGCAGCTTGGGAACTAGCGGAGCGACCGATGAGCAGTTCTTC. The encoded protein is CASSLGTSGATDEQFF.